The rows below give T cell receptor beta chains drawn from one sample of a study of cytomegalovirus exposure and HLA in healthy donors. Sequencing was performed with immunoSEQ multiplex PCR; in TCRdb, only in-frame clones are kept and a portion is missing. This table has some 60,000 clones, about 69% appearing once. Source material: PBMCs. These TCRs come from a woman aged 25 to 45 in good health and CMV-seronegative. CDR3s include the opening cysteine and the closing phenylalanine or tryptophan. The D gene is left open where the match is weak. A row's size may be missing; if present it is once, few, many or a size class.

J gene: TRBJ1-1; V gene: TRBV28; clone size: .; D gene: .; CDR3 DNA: TGTGCCACCTCCGGGGGTTTGTCCACTGAAGCTTTCTTT; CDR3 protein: CATSGGLSTEAFF
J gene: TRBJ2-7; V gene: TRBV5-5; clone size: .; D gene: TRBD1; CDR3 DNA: TGTGCCAGCAGCTCCGCCGGGACAGGGTCCTACGAGCAGTACTTC; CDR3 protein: CASSSAGTGSYEQYF
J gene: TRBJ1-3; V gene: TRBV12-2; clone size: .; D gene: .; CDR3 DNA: TGTGCAAGTCGCTTGCTATATTACAGGGATCCAGGAAACACCATATATTTT; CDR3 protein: CASRLLYYRDPGNTIYF
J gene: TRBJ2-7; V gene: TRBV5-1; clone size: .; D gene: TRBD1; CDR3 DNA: TGCGCCAGCAGCTTGGTCGGGACAGGGAAGTACGAGCAGTACTTC; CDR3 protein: CASSLVGTGKYEQYF
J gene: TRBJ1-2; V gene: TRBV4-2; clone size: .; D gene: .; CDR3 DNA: TGTGCCAGCAGCCAAGATAATAACAGGAACTATGGCTACACCTTC; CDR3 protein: CASSQDNNRNYGYTF
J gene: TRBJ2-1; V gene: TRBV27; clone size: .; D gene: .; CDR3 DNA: TGTGCCAGCAGTTTATTGCGGACATATGAGCAGTTCTTC; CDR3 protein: CASSLLRTYEQFF
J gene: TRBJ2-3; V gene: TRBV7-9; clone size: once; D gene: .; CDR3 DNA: TGTGCCAGCAGCCAACCTGGGAGGACGCAGTATTTT; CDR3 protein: CASSQPGRTQYF
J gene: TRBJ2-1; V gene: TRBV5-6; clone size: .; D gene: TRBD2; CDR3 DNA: TGTGCCAGCAGCTTCGGACTAGCGGGAAAAGAGTTCTTC; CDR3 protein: CASSFGLAGKEFF
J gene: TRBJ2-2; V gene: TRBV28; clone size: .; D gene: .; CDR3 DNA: TGTGCCAGCAGAGGCGCGGCTAACACCGGGGAGCTGTTTTTT; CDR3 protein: CASRGAANTGELFF
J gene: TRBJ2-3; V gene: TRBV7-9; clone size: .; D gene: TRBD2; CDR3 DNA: TGTGCCAGCAGCCCGGGACTAGCGGGAGGGCCCACAGATACGCAGTATTTT; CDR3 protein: CASSPGLAGGPTDTQYF
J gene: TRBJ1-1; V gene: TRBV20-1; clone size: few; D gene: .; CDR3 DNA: TGCAGTGCTAGAGGGGAGGGGAAAGCTTTCTTT; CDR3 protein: CSARGEGKAFF
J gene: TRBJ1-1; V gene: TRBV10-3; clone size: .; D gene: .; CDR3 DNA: TGTGCCACCGGGAGTAAAATGAACACTGAAGCTTTCTTT; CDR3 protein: CATGSKMNTEAFF
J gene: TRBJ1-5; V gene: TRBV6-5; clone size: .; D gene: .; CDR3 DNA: TGTGCCAGCAGTTACTCCGGACAGCCGAATCAGCCCCAGCATTTT; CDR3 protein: CASSYSGQPNQPQHF
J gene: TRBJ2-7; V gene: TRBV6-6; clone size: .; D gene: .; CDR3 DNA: TGTGCCAGCAGTTACTCGTCCGGACAGACCGAGCAGTACTTC; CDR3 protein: CASSYSSGQTEQYF
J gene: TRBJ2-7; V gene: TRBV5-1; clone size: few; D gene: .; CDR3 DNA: TGCGCCAGCAGCTCCCCGGAGGACTACGAGCAGTACTTC; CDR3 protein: CASSSPEDYEQYF
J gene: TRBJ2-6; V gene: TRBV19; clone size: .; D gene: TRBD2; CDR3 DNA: TGTGCCAGTAGTACCGGGAGGGGCTCTGGGGCCAACGTCCTGACTTTC; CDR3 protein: CASSTGRGSGANVLTF
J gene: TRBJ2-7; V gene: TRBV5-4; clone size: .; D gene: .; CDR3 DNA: TGTGCCAGCAGCAACCTCGGGAGCTCCTACGAGCAGTACTTC; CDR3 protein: CASSNLGSSYEQYF
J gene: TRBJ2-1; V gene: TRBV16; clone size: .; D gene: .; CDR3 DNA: TGTGCCAGCAGCCAATCACCCCCGGGGGGCGAGAATGAGCAGTTCTTC; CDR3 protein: CASSQSPPGGENEQFF
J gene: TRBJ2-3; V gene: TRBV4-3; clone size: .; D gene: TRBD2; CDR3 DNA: TGCGCCAGCAGCCAAGAGTTACTGACTAGCGCTGATTACACAGATACGCAGTATTTT; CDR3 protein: CASSQELLTSADYTDTQYF
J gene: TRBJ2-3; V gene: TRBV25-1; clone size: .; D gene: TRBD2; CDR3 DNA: TGTGCCAGCAGTGAACCGACTAGCGGGAGGAACTCAGATACGCAGTATTTT; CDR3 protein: CASSEPTSGRNSDTQYF
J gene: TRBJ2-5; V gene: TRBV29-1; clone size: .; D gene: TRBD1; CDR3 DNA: TGCAGCGTTGAGACGGGACAGAAAGAGACCCAGTACTTC; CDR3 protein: CSVETGQKETQYF
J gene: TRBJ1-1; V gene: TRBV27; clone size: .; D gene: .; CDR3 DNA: TGTGCCAGCAGTTTGTTCGAAACCAGGTCTGAAGCTTTCTTT; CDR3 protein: CASSLFETRSEAFF
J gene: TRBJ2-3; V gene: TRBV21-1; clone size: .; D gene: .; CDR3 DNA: TGTGCCAGCAGCAAAGTGGCGGCGGGAGAGGGTACAGATACGCAGTATTTT; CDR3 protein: CASSKVAAGEGTDTQYF
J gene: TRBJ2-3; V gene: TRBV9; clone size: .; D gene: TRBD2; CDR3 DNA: TGTGCCAGCAGCGATCCTAGCGGGAGCACAGATACGCAGTATTTT; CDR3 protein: CASSDPSGSTDTQYF
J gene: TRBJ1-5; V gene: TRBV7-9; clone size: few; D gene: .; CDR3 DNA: TGTGCCAGCAGCTTAGCGTCCGGTTTCGGGGTATCGAGCAATCAGCCCCAGCATTTT; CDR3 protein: CASSLASGFGVSSNQPQHF
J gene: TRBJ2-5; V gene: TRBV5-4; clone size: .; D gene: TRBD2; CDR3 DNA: TGTGCCAGCAGCCGCAACAAACTAGCGGGAGAAGAGACCCAGTACTTC; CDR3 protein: CASSRNKLAGEETQYF
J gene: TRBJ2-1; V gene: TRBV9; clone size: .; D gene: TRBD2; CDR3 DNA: TGTGCCAGCAGCGGGGCGGGAGGGGGTTCCTACAATGAGCAGTTCTTC; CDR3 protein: CASSGAGGGSYNEQFF